Listed below are T cell receptor beta chains from one sample, sequenced in a study of identical twins. MiXCR was run by TCRdb on the 5' RACE reads, yielding one entry per CDR3 protein. The sample consists of 500,000 to 700,000 distinct CDR3 sequences, less than 9% of them appearing once. The same data also contributed to another study, on yellow fever vaccine responses in identical twins.

Sequenced input: PBMCs. The receptors derive from a woman younger than 35 in good health. CDR3s leave out the opening cysteine and the closing phenylalanine or tryptophan. Clone sizes are given selectively: once, few, many, or a class where the clone is expanded.

j_call clone_size v_call cdr3_aa
TRBJ2-1 few TRBV7-9 ASSLIGVAGGYNEQF
TRBJ2-1 - TRBV4-1 ASTPRGEERGGANEQF
TRBJ2-7 - TRBV10-3 AISERAGSYEQY
TRBJ2-1 few TRBV20-1 SATNPLAGAQNEQF
TRBJ2-3 - TRBV4-2 ASSQGGSSTDTQY
TRBJ2-1 - TRBV28 ASSDSTLYNEQF
TRBJ2-1 few TRBV7-2 ASSLGLAALNEQF
TRBJ1-3 few TRBV7-9 ASQQQGAGNTIY
TRBJ2-7 many TRBV7-9 ASSPRTSGRPYEQY
TRBJ1-2 - TRBV20-1 SVTTAPPNYGYT
TRBJ1-1 few TRBV5-8 ASSLAHLKGGDTEAF
TRBJ2-1 many TRBV5-6 ASSLPSGSLNEQF
TRBJ2-3 few TRBV29-1 SVETYTQY
TRBJ2-1 few TRBV6-1 ASRPTGRGAYNEQF
TRBJ2-2 many TRBV5-1 ASSFKTGGVPQSGELF
TRBJ2-3 many TRBV29-1 SVEDPRTGPSTDTQY
TRBJ2-1 - TRBV20-1 SARAENHGGLYNEQF
TRBJ2-3 many TRBV29-1 SVPSDSSTDTQY
TRBJ1-5 many TRBV12-3/TRBV12-4 ASGRHSAQPQH
TRBJ2-1 many TRBV3-1 ASSQPTGLRGYNEQF
TRBJ2-1 many TRBV29-1 SVEVSYNEQF
TRBJ1-1 many TRBV12-3/TRBV12-4 ASSLVWSPNTEAF
TRBJ1-1 many TRBV7-2 ASSFETGTGGAGAF
TRBJ2-7 few TRBV20-1 SANRQYQGEQY
TRBJ2-1 many TRBV29-1 SVASGTGRIIEQF
TRBJ2-1 few TRBV10-3 AIRDGTGVYNEQF
TRBJ2-1 few TRBV5-1 ASSLMFNEQF
TRBJ2-3 - TRBV9 ASSGKDFSTDTQY
TRBJ2-4 many TRBV3-1 ASSPRGRKAKNIQY
TRBJ2-1 many TRBV12-3/TRBV12-4 ASTTYNEQF
TRBJ2-1 few TRBV19 ATSRQGAHNEQF
TRBJ2-7 - TRBV28 ASSTDRTSYEQY
TRBJ2-3 many TRBV25-1 ASSVVTDTQY
TRBJ1-1 many TRBV20-1 SASTAVGQNTEAF
TRBJ2-5 many TRBV6-2/TRBV6-3 ASSYEVGTSQETQY
TRBJ1-1 - TRBV20-1 SARGREGPGEAF
TRBJ1-2 few TRBV12-3/TRBV12-4 ASGRGPRQGNYGYT
TRBJ2-1 few TRBV21-1 ASSKAPWGWREGNEQF
TRBJ2-1 few TRBV4-1 ASSQALGWSWQF
TRBJ2-3 many TRBV20-1 SASLPGWGGADTQY
TRBJ2-1 few TRBV27 ASSLQLGNEQF
TRBJ1-2 many TRBV10-3 AITDSPNYGYT
TRBJ1-2 few TRBV28 ASSLDKVTGTVSYGYT
TRBJ2-3 - TRBV5-1 ASSEDSATSTDTQY
TRBJ2-6 few TRBV27 ASSFRGAYGANVLT
TRBJ1-5 few TRBV12-3/TRBV12-4 ASSLGDVNNQPQH